The 8 T cell receptor beta chains presented below share a single source sample, sequenced in a study of CD4 T cells in relation to SARS-CoV-2 and coronaviruses. For these receptors, no antigen is known. Produced via immunoSEQ multiplex PCR; TCRdb's table is partial and in-frame only. Of 36,000 or so clones in the sample, 77% were seen once. Sequencing was done on a sample of memory CD4+ T cells from PBMCs, cultured in vitro. All receptors derive from an adult with COVID-19.

V is TRBV10-1 and J is TRBJ2-3, with TRBD2 matching 11 bases. The germline V gene has CDR1 WNHNN and CDR2 SYGVQD (reference sequence). The ends lost 2 bases at V and 7 bases at J; junction bases unmatched: 5. This CDR3 is 15 amino acids long. The CDR3 region is CASSEVAGGPYTQYF. The CDR3 DNA sequence: TGCGCCAGCAGTGAGGTAGCGGGAGGGCCTTATACGCAGTATTTT.

The rearrangement links TRBV7-2 to TRBJ2-7; D might be TRBD1 (6 bases). In germline, CDR1 is SGHTA, CDR2 FQGNSA. The ends were cut back, 5 bases at V and 3 bases at J, with 17 bases in the middle. The length of the CDR3 is 15 residues. The CDR3 coding sequence is TGTGCCAGCAGCGGAGGAGGACAGCGTGGCTACGAGCAGTACTTC. It yields the protein CASSGGGQRGYEQYF. The full variable domain, completed using reference TRBV7-2 and TRBJ2-7, is GAGVSQSPSNKVTEKGKDVELRCDPISGHTALYWYRQSLGQGLEFLIYFQGNSAPDKSGLPSDRFSAERTGGSVSTLTIQRTQQEDSAVYLCASSGGGQRGYEQYFGPGTRLTVT.

The chain links TRBV28 to TRBJ2-7, with 7 bases aligning to TRBD1. The CDR3 loop spans 13 amino acids. V was clipped by 8 bases and J by 0 bases; unmatched bases: 4. Germline CDR1 reads MDHEN; CDR2 reads SYDVKM. Here the CDR3 DNA reads TGTGCCAGCTTTCAGGGGGACTCCTACGAGCAGTACTTC. Protein sequence: CASFQGDSYEQYF.

In nucleotides, the CDR3 is TGTGCCAGCAGCGCTACAACTTACACAGATACGCAGTATTTT. It codes for CASSATTYTDTQYF. The J gene is TRBJ2-3, the V gene TRBV5-6; no clear D. The CDR3 spans 14 residues. Germline V gene data show CDR1 as SGHDT and CDR2 as YYEEEE. Trimming stripped 4 bases from V and 2 bases from J, with 11 bases between.

The rearrangement uses TRBV4-1 and TRBJ2-7, with no clear D. The germline V and J ends were trimmed by 2 bases and 0 bases, with 8 bases remaining between them. The CDR3 loop spans 14 amino acids. The germline CDR1 and CDR2 sequences are MGHRA and YSYEKL. CDR3 sequence reads: CASSQSTFSYEQYF. The CDR3 DNA sequence: TGCGCCAGCAGCCAAAGCACGTTCTCCTACGAGCAGTACTTC.

The rearrangement joins TRBV19 to TRBJ2-3; D is possibly TRBD2 (5 bases). V was cut by 5 bases and J by 3 bases, with 18 bases left in between. The CDR3 consists of 16 residues. Germline V gene data show CDR1 as LNHDA and CDR2 as SQIVND (reference sequence). The CDR3 here is CASSLYSPGKTDTQYF. Here the CDR3 DNA reads TGTGCCAGTAGTCTTTACTCGCCGGGAAAGACAGATACGCAGTATTTT.

This clone was found once. This chain connects TRBV7-3 to TRBJ1-6, with D perhaps TRBD1 (6 bases). The CDR3 is 16 residues long. V lost 3 bases and J 7 bases, leaving 16 bases between the germline ends. Germline-derived CDR1 and CDR2 are SGHTA and FQGTGA. The chain's CDR3 is CASSLGNRASNSPLHF. The CDR3 DNA reads TGTGCCAGCAGCTTGGGGAACAGGGCATCGAATTCACCCCTCCACTTT.

This clone has only one observation. The CDR3, as DNA: TGTGCCAGCAGCAAAACTAGAGGACAGGGTAGGACCTACGAGCAGTACTTC. Its protein is CASSKTRGQGRTYEQYF. The V and J genes are TRBV21-1 and TRBJ2-7; the table's D gene call, TRBD1, was not cross checked with the DNA. TRBV21-1 is given as a pseudogene. The CDR3 is made up of 17 amino acids.